This T cell receptor (beta chain) was identified in a study of blood T cells in healthy people across ages. This clonotype occurred once. Since the CDR3 does not end with the conserved phenylalanine or tryptophan, this likely comes from a read error. The V gene lost 5 bases and the J gene lost 2 bases, with 15 bases spanning the gap. The CDR3 loop spans 15 amino acids. Germline CDR1 LGHDT, CDR2 YNNKEL (reference sequence). Each donor had about 9.6 milliliters of peripheral blood drawn. The second PCR ran about 6 to 12 cycles with a sample-barcoded 5' primer and J-beta primers. Each of the samples gave a minimum of 2.5 million paired-end reads that contained CDR3. TCRdb called the 5' RACE reads again in MiXCR, with one record for every CDR3 protein. There are approximately 2,000,000 distinct CDR3 sequences in the sample; roughly two fifths occur only once, and under 25% lies in the top ten.

This clonotype originated in a human donor in good health. Material for sequencing was blood. This sequence joins TRBV3-1 and TRBJ1-1; D may be TRBD1 (6 bases). This CDR3 is CASSRRPGQNTEAFS. CDR3 nucleotide sequence: TGTGCCAGCAGCAGAAGACCGGGACAAAACACTGAAGCTTTCTCT.